Listed below are T cell receptor beta chains from one sample, sequenced in a study of blood T cell repertoires in COVID-19. The method was immunoSEQ multiplex PCR; TCRdb's version includes in-frame clones alone and lacks a portion of them. This sample carries 45,000 to 60,000 clones, more than 75% of them seen once, and the ten largest clones take roughly 8.7%. Sequencing was carried out using peripheral blood. These receptors all come from a woman over 75 with acute or convalescent COVID-19. CDR3s include the opening cysteine and the closing phenylalanine or tryptophan. The order of the fields is D gene, V gene, clone size, J gene, CDR3 DNA, CDR3 protein. D genes are given only for firm matches. Clone size is given for some rows only: seen once, a few or many times, or a class if the clone is expanded.

D: TRBD1; V: TRBV19; size: once; J: TRBJ2-5; DNA: TGTGCCAGTAGACAGACAGGGACGGAGACCCAGTACTTC; CDR3: CASRQTGTETQYF
D: TRBD1; V: TRBV7-6; size: .; J: TRBJ2-7; DNA: TGTGCCAGCAGCTTAGCCACAGGGGGCCCCTACGAGCAGTACTTC; CDR3: CASSLATGGPYEQYF
D: TRBD1; V: TRBV5-1; size: .; J: TRBJ1-6; DNA: TGCGCCAGCAGCCCCCAGACAGGGGGTAATTCACCCCTCCACTTT; CDR3: CASSPQTGGNSPLHF
D: TRBD1; V: TRBV3-1/TRBV3-2; size: .; J: TRBJ1-1; DNA: TGTGCCAGCAGCCCGGGACAGGGGAACACTGAAGCTTTCTTT; CDR3: CASSPGQGNTEAFF
D: .; V: TRBV30; size: .; J: TRBJ1-2; DNA: TGTGCCTGGAGAGAAGGTCGCGGGGGCTACACCTTC; CDR3: CAWREGRGGYTF
D: TRBD1; V: TRBV3-1/TRBV3-2; size: once; J: TRBJ1-2; DNA: TGTGCCAGCAGCCAAGTAGGGACAGGGGTGGGGTATGGCTACACCTTC; CDR3: CASSQVGTGVGYGYTF
D: .; V: TRBV5-1; size: .; J: TRBJ2-1; DNA: TGCGCCAGCAGCTTGGATGGAGGGTCCTACAATGAGCAGTTCTTC; CDR3: CASSLDGGSYNEQFF
D: .; V: TRBV9; size: .; J: TRBJ2-5; DNA: TGTGCCAGCAGCAGTAGTCAGGGACTCCCCCAAGAGACCCAGTACTTC; CDR3: CASSSSQGLPQETQYF
D: TRBD1; V: TRBV18; size: .; J: TRBJ2-5; DNA: TGTGCCAGCTCCCCCAACCCGGGACAGGGGTTAGAGACCCAGTACTTC; CDR3: CASSPNPGQGLETQYF
D: TRBD2; V: TRBV7-9; size: few; J: TRBJ2-3; DNA: TGTGCCAGCAGCCCAACCCGACTAGCGGGGGGGAGTGATACGCAGTATTTT; CDR3: CASSPTRLAGGSDTQYF
D: .; V: TRBV5-4; size: .; J: TRBJ2-1; DNA: TGTGCCAGCAGCTCGCAGGGTTACTACAATGAGCAGTTCTTC; CDR3: CASSSQGYYNEQFF
D: TRBD2; V: TRBV29-1; size: .; J: TRBJ2-5; DNA: TGCAGCGTTGAGGGACTAGTGGGGGAGACCCAGTACTTC; CDR3: CSVEGLVGETQYF
D: .; V: TRBV20-1; size: .; J: TRBJ1-1; DNA: TGCAGTGCCAATCAGGGGAACCAAGCTTTCTTT; CDR3: CSANQGNQAFF
D: TRBD1; V: TRBV11-3; size: once; J: TRBJ1-5; DNA: TGTGCCAGCAGCTCGCTTAGGGGAACAGGGGAAATGGGGCCCCAGCATTTT; CDR3: CASSSLRGTGEMGPQHF
D: TRBD1; V: TRBV19; size: .; J: TRBJ2-5; DNA: TGTGCCAGTAGTAAGGGGACAGGGAGGGCTGAGACCCAGTACTTC; CDR3: CASSKGTGRAETQYF
D: TRBD1; V: TRBV7-9; size: .; J: TRBJ2-7; DNA: TGTGCCAGCAGACGAGACAGGGGAAGCTACGAGCAGTACTTC; CDR3: CASRRDRGSYEQYF
D: TRBD1; V: TRBV19; size: .; J: TRBJ1-2; DNA: TGTGCCAGTAGTGAGAACAGGGGGCGCTTTGGTGGCTACACCTTC; CDR3: CASSENRGRFGGYTF
D: .; V: TRBV5-1; size: .; J: TRBJ1-1; DNA: TGCGCCAGCAGCTTGGGACTACAGAACACTGAAGCTTTCTTT; CDR3: CASSLGLQNTEAFF
D: .; V: TRBV5-6; size: .; J: TRBJ2-7; DNA: TGTGCCAGCAGCTACGGGACAACCTACGAGCAGTACTTC; CDR3: CASSYGTTYEQYF
D: .; V: TRBV28; size: .; J: TRBJ1-3; DNA: TGTGCCAGCAGTCCCGCGGAGGGGCGGCGAAACACCATATATTTT; CDR3: CASSPAEGRRNTIYF
D: .; V: TRBV19; size: .; J: TRBJ2-7; DNA: TGTGCCAGTAGTAGCCAGGTGATTGGAAACGAGCAGTACTTC; CDR3: CASSSQVIGNEQYF
D: TRBD1; V: TRBV5-1; size: once; J: TRBJ1-1; DNA: TGCGCCAGCACTCTAGGACAGGGGGCGCGGGACACTGAAGCTTTCTTT; CDR3: CASTLGQGARDTEAFF
D: .; V: TRBV28; size: once; J: TRBJ1-5; DNA: TGTGCCAGCAGCCCATCTGACAATAAGCAGTCGCCCCAGCATTTT; CDR3: CASSPSDNKQSPQHF
D: .; V: TRBV2; size: .; J: TRBJ2-3; DNA: TGTGCCCGCCCGGACAGTCTGGGGACAGATACGCAGTATTTT; CDR3: CARPDSLGTDTQYF
D: .; V: TRBV28; size: .; J: TRBJ2-5; DNA: TGTGCCAGCAGTCTAGGGGGGGCCAGGGAGACCCAGTACTTC; CDR3: CASSLGGARETQYF
D: TRBD1; V: TRBV6-6; size: .; J: TRBJ1-4; DNA: TGTGCCAGCAGTTACCCAAACAGGGGGACTAATGAAAAACTGTTTTTT; CDR3: CASSYPNRGTNEKLFF
D: .; V: TRBV27; size: .; J: TRBJ2-2; DNA: TGTGCCAGCAGTCACGACATTGCCGGGGAGCTGTTTTTT; CDR3: CASSHDIAGELFF
D: .; V: TRBV21-1; size: .; J: TRBJ1-2; DNA: TGTGCCAGCAGCAAAAGGCTAAGACAGGGCTCTGGCTACACCTTC; CDR3: CASSKRLRQGSGYTF
D: .; V: TRBV9; size: .; J: TRBJ1-4; DNA: TGTGCCAGCAGCGGGGGAGACAGGCGCACTAATGAAAAACTGTTTTTT; CDR3: CASSGGDRRTNEKLFF
D: .; V: TRBV28; size: few; J: TRBJ1-2; DNA: TGTGCCAGCAGTTATCCTCGCCCCCGGAACTATGGCTACACCTTC; CDR3: CASSYPRPRNYGYTF
D: .; V: TRBV2; size: .; J: TRBJ2-2; DNA: TGTGCCAGCAGTGAAGCCCGTCCCGGGGAGCTGTTTTTT; CDR3: CASSEARPGELFF